This TCR beta chain originates from a study of blood T cell repertoires in COVID-19. Study information: Italy, Spain and the United States were the sources of the convalescent and acute COVID-19 samples. PBMCs, B-cell-depleted T cells, or T cells were the source of the cDNA or gDNA that made up the material.

Per the authors' pipeline: The authors estimated nucleated cell counts from reference gene primer amplification. The protocol was immunoSEQ multiplex PCR, while the TCRdb copy is restricted to in-frame clones and leaves out a portion. V and J calls and clone size are given by that table; D and trimming were obtained from the DNA. The sample shows about 250,000 clones, 88% of them seen only once. The specimen sequenced was peripheral blood. This TCR came from a man aged 80 or over with acute or convalescent COVID-19.

Here the CDR3 DNA reads TGTGCCAGCAGTGAAGTACGGGGAGGTCAGCCCCAGCATTTT. Protein product: CASSEVRGGQPQHF. The rearrangement joins TRBV6-1 to TRBJ1-5; no clear D. The CDR3 length is 14 residues. Per the germline V gene, CDR1 is MNHNS and CDR2 is SASEGT. Trimming removed 1 base at V and 6 bases at J, with 10 bases between.